Shown below are 8 T cell receptor beta chains from a single sample sequenced in a study of T cells after yellow fever vaccination. TCRdb fed the 5' RACE reads into MiXCR, producing one record per CDR3 protein. This table holds roughly 120,000 distinct CDR3 sequences, more than 6% found once. The starting material was CD4+ T cells sorted from PBMCs, obtained roughly 10 days after the first yellow fever vaccination. Receptors were obtained from a man younger than 35 who received the YFV17D yellow fever vaccine.

There are many counts of this clonotype. V usage is TRBV9 and J usage is TRBJ2-2, with D uncertain. Per germline, CDR1 SGDLS and CDR2 YYNGEE. V gave up 0 bases and J gave up 4 bases, with 10 bases separating them. The length of the CDR3 is 15 residues. The CDR3, as DNA: TGTGCCAGCAGCGTAGGCGTCTTTTCCACCGGGGAGCTGTTTTTT. It yields the protein CASSVGVFSTGELFF.

The V gene is TRBV5-4, the J gene TRBJ1-1; D may be TRBD1 (5 bases). Trimming removed 6 bases at V and 1 base at J, with 10 bases between. CDR1 SGHNT and CDR2 YYREEE come from the germline V gene (reference sequence). There are 13 residues in the CDR3. CDR3 protein: CASTSDRNTEAFF. The CDR3, as DNA: TGTGCCAGCACCTCAGACAGGAACACTGAAGCTTTCTTT.

The chain uses TRBV6-1 and TRBJ1-2; 7 bases are a match to TRBD1. CDR1 is MNHNS, CDR2 SASEGT, per germline. V shed 11 bases and J 7 bases; nucleotides not matched to a gene: 16. The CDR3 contains 14 residues. CDR3 loop: CAHMKIEGASGYTF. CDR3 coding DNA: TGTGCCCACATGAAGATTGAGGGGGCTAGTGGCTACACCTTC.

The sample holds many counts of this clonotype. The CDR3 loop reads CASSASPGRPFSEAFF. The CDR3 nucleotides read TGCGCCAGCAGCGCCTCACCGGGACGACCCTTTAGTGAAGCTTTCTTT. V is TRBV5-1 and J is TRBJ1-1; D may be TRBD1 (5 bases). Germline V gene data show CDR1 as SGHRS and CDR2 as YFSETQ. V lost 4 bases to trimming and J lost 7 bases, with 23 bases between them. CDR3 length: 16 amino acids.

In its sample, this clonotype was seen many times. The V gene is TRBV20-1, the J gene TRBJ2-1; a possible D gene is TRBD1 (6 bases). CDR3 length: 14 amino acids. The V end was cut by 6 bases, the J end by 5 bases, with 17 bases between. Germline loops: CDR1 DFQATT, CDR2 SNEGSKA (reference sequence). The chain's CDR3 is CSAPRGGQNNEQFF. DNA for the CDR3: TGCAGTGCCCCCCGAGGTGGACAGAACAATGAGCAGTTCTTC.

This clonotype was seen many times. J is TRBJ2-4 and V is TRBV5-5; D is ambiguous. V lost 0 bases and J lost 10, with 14 bases in between. Germline V gene data show CDR1 as SGHKS and CDR2 as YYEKEE (reference sequence). This CDR3 is 14 amino acids long. The CDR3 DNA is TGTGCCAGCAGCTTGGATGACAATGGAAGGATTCAGTACTTC. This gives the protein CASSLDDNGRIQYF.

This clonotype was counted ten times or more. The chain joins TRBV5-1 to TRBJ2-1, with D tentatively TRBD2 (6 bases). The V and J ends lost 10 bases and 7 bases respectively, with 15 bases between them. CDR1 is SGHRS, CDR2 YFSETQ, per germline. The CDR3 is made up of 12 amino acids. Here the CDR3 reads CACYREPNEQFF. CDR3 in DNA: TGCGCCTGCTACCGGGAGCCGAATGAGCAGTTCTTC.

This clonotype was picked up many times. V is TRBV20-1 and J is TRBJ1-2, with D possibly matching TRBD1 (6 bases). This CDR3 has 15 amino acids. Between the trimmed V and J ends, which lost 0 bases and 2 bases, there was a span of 13 bases. Germline values: CDR1 DFQATT, CDR2 SNEGSKA (reference sequence). Here the CDR3 DNA reads TGCAGTGCTAGAGATCCGACCAGGGGAAACTATGGCTACACCTTC. Protein sequence: CSARDPTRGNYGYTF.